The rows below give T cell receptor beta chains drawn from one sample of a study of Graves' ophthalmopathy and Graves' hyperthyroidism. MiXCR was run by TCRdb on the multiplex PCR reads, yielding one entry per CDR3 protein. The sample consists of more than 550,000 distinct CDR3 sequences, 35% to 50% of them appearing once. The sample taken for sequencing was peripheral blood. The receptor set was obtained from an adult man with Graves' ophthalmopathy. CDR3s include the opening cysteine and the closing phenylalanine or tryptophan. The D gene is left open where the match is weak. Part of the rows lack a size; the others show once, few, many or a class for expanded clones.

.,TRBV6-6,TRBD2,TRBJ2-7,TGTGCCAGCACAAAAGAACGGCCGGGGGGCGAGCAGTACTTC,CASTKERPGGEQYF
few,TRBV30,.,TRBJ2-6,TGTGCCTGGACCCCCGGATTCTCTGGGGCCAACGTCCTGACTTTC,CAWTPGFSGANVLTF
.,TRBV7-6,TRBD1,TRBJ2-7,TGTGCCAGCAGAGTAGGGACAGCAAGCTACGAGCAGTACTTC,CASRVGTASYEQYF
few,TRBV4-1,.,TRBJ1-4,TGCGCCAGCAGCCGGGGCAGGACTAATGAAAAACTGTTTTTT,CASSRGRTNEKLFF
.,TRBV7-8,.,TRBJ2-3,TGTGCCAGCAGCTTAGGGGCGGGGGCAAACACAGATACGCAGTATTTT,CASSLGAGANTDTQYF
.,TRBV5-1,TRBD1,TRBJ2-3,TGCGCCAGCAGCACGGGACAGTGCACAGATACGCAGTATTTT,CASSTGQCTDTQYF
.,TRBV5-8,.,TRBJ2-5,TGTGCCAGCAGCTTGGCACAGGGACAAGAGACCCAGTACTTC,CASSLAQGQETQYF
.,TRBV9,.,TRBJ1-2,TGTGCCAGCGGGAGGCAGGCTCTCTATGGCTACACCTTC,CASGRQALYGYTF
many,TRBV20-1,.,TRBJ1-1,TGCAGTGCTCATTTAACCGGGGCCGAAGCTTTCTTT,CSAHLTGAEAFF
many,TRBV29-1,.,TRBJ1-2,TGCAGCGTTGAAGACAGGCGAGCTAACTATGGCTACACCTTC,CSVEDRRANYGYTF